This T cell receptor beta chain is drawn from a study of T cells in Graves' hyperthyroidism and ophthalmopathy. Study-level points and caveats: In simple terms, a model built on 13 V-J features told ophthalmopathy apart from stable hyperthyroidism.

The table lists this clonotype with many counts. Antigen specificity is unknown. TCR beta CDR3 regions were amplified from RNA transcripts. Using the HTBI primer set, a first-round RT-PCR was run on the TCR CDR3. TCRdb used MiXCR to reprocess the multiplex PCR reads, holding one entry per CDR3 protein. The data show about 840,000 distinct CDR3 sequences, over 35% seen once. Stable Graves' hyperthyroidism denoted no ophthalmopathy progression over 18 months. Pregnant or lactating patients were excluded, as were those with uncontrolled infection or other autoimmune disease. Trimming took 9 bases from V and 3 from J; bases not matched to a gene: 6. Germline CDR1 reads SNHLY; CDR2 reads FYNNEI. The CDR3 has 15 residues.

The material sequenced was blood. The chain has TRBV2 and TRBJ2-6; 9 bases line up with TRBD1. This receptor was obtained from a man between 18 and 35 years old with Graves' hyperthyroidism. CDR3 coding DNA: TGTGCCAGTACTAACAGGGGGCTTGGGGCCAACGTCCTGACTTTC. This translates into CASTNRGLGANVLTF.